These 10 T cell receptor beta chains came from one sample sequenced in a study of blood T cell repertoires in COVID-19. The protocol was immunoSEQ multiplex PCR, while the TCRdb copy is restricted to in-frame clones and leaves out a portion. The table records about 30,000 clones, 89% of them present only once. What was sequenced was peripheral blood. Receptors were obtained from a human donor in a cohort sampled during active COVID-19.

V gene TRBV5-1 combines with J gene TRBJ2-1, with TRBD2 identical over 7 bases. The V and J ends lost 4 bases and 10 bases, in that order; junction bases with no gene match: 11. Per the germline V gene, CDR1 is SGHRS and CDR2 is YFSETQ. The CDR3 is 14 residues long. The CDR3 region is CASSQETSSREQFF. In nucleotides, the CDR3 is TGCGCCAGCAGCCAAGAGACTAGCTCAAGGGAGCAGTTCTTC.

Of note for this clone: At one end, the junction sequence differs from germline, possibly due to a read error. The rearrangement uses TRBV7-6 and TRBJ2-3, with 11 nucleotides matching TRBD2. Germline-derived CDR1 and CDR2 are SGHVS and FNYEAQ. The CDR3 runs to 14 residues. The DNA of the CDR3 is TGTGCCAGCAGCCTAGCGGGGGGAGTAGATACGCAGTATTTT. It specifies CASSLAGGVDTQYF.

The CDR3: CASTLGTATDTQYF. CDR3 nucleotide sequence: TGTGCCAGCACCTTAGGGACAGCCACAGATACGCAGTATTTT. The chain joins TRBV6-5 to TRBJ2-3; 7 bases align to TRBD1. The CDR3 loop spans 14 amino acids. Germline CDR1 MNHEY, CDR2 SVGAGI. J was trimmed by 2 bases and V by 7 bases; bases with no gene match: 6.

The chain recombines TRBV3-1 (or the pseudogene TRBV3-2) with TRBJ2-7, with D perhaps TRBD2 (7 bases). CDR1 and CDR2 (germline): LGHDT, YNNKEL (reference sequence). Trimming cost V 4 bases and J 2 bases, with 12 bases left between them. This CDR3 has 14 residues. The CDR3 DNA reads as TGTGCCAGCAGCCCGAGGGGGGGCCCCTACGAGCAGTACTTC. This encodes CASSPRGGPYEQYF.

The V gene is TRBV6-6, the J gene TRBJ2-1, with 8 bases that match TRBD1. V was clipped by 6 bases and J by 3 bases; unmatched bases: 4. The CDR3 length is 14 residues. In germline, CDR1 is MNHNY, CDR2 SVGAGI (reference sequence). In DNA form, the CDR3 reads TGTGCCAGCAGCCCCGGGACAGGCTACAATGAGCAGTTCTTC. It translates to CASSPGTGYNEQFF.

The CDR3 DNA reads TGTGCCAGCCACCGCTGGGGGGACACAGATACGCAGTATTTT. It encodes CASHRWGDTDTQYF. The V gene is TRBV6-6, the J gene TRBJ2-3; D possibly corresponds to TRBD2 (6 bases). The CDR3 has 14 amino acids. Germline assignment: CDR1 MNHNY and CDR2 SVGAGI (reference sequence). V gave up 8 bases and J gave up 2 bases, with 14 bases separating them.

The V call is TRBV5-1, the J call TRBJ1-1, with D unresolved. The CDR3 contains 13 residues. Per germline, CDR1 SGHRS and CDR2 YFSETQ. Trimming cost V 0 bases and J 2 bases, with 5 bases left between them. The DNA of the CDR3 is TGCGCCAGCAGCTTGGCAGGCAACACTGAAGCTTTCTTT. Residues: CASSLAGNTEAFF.

This sequence joins TRBV24-1 and TRBJ1-1; D gene ambiguous. V dropped 4 bases and J dropped 3 bases, with 23 bases sitting between them. Germline CDR1 is KGHDR and CDR2 is SFDVKD. The CDR3 is made up of 18 amino acids. This chain's CDR3 is CATSDPNLRGSRDTEAFF. For the CDR3, the DNA is TGTGCCACCAGTGACCCGAATTTGCGGGGAAGTAGGGACACTGAAGCTTTCTTT.

This clone was detected once. The rearrangement joins TRBV4-3 to TRBJ2-1, with 7 bases lining up with TRBD1. CDR3 size: 17 residues. With V trimmed by 1 base and J by 6 bases, 12 bases remained unmatched. Looked up from germline, CDR1 is LGHNA and CDR2 is YSLEER. In DNA, the CDR3 is TGCGCCAGCAGCCAAGCGGCGCGACAGGGCTTTAGCAATGAGCAGTTCTTC. Protein: CASSQAARQGFSNEQFF.

The chain combines TRBV5-1 with TRBJ2-1; 11 bases agree with TRBD2. The germline V gene encodes CDR1 SGHRS and CDR2 YFSETQ. The CDR3 covers 16 residues. The J segment lost 6 bases and the V segment lost 3 bases, leaving 8 bases of the junction unmatched. CDR3 nucleotides: TGCGCCAGCAGCTCCCGGGCTAGCGGGGGGTTCAATGAGCAGTTCTTC. The encoded protein is CASSSRASGGFNEQFF.